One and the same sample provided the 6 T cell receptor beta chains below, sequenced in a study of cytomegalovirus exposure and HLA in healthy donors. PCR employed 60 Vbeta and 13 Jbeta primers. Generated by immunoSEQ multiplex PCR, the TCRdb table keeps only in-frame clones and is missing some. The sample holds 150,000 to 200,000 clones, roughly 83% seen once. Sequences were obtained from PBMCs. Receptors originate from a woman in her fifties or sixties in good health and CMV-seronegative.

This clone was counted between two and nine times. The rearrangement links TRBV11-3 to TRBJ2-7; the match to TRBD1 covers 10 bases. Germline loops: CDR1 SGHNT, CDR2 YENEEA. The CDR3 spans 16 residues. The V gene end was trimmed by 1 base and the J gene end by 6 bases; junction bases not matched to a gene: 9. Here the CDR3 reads CASSLGTGQGRREQYF. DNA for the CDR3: TGTGCCAGCAGCTTAGGTACGGGACAGGGGCGCCGCGAGCAGTACTTC.

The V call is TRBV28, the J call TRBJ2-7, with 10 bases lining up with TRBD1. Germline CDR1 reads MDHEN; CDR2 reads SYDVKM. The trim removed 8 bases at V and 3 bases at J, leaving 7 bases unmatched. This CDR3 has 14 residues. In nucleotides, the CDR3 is TGTGCCAGCGTTCCGGGACAGGGGTACTACGAGCAGTACTTC. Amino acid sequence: CASVPGQGYYEQYF.

The CDR3 reads CASRTGRINEKLFF. DNA of the CDR3: TGTGCCAGCAGGACAGGGCGCATTAATGAAAAACTGTTTTTT. The rearrangement joins TRBV2 to TRBJ1-4, with TRBD1 matching over 7 bases. After removal of 6 bases from V and 4 bases from J, the junction contained 5 bases not matched to a gene. CDR1 is SNHLY, CDR2 FYNNEI, per germline. The CDR3 runs 14 residues. Together with reference TRBV2 and TRBJ1-4, the CDR3 gives the full variable domain: EPEVTQTPSHQVTQMGQEVILRCVPISNHLYFYWYRQILGQKVEFLVSFYNNEISEKSEIFDDQFSVERPDGSNFTLKIRSTKLEDSAMYFCASRTGRINEKLFFGSGTQLSVL.

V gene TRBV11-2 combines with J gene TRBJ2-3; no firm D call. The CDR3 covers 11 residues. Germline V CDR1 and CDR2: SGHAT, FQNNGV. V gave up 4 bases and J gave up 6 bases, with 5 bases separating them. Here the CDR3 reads CASSSGDTQYF. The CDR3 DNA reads TGTGCCAGCAGCTCGGGTGATACGCAGTATTTT.

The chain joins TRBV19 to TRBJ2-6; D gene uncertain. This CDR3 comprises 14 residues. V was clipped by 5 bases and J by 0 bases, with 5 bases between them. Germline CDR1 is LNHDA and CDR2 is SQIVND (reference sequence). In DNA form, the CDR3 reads TGTGCCAGTAGTGTCAGCTCTGGGGCCAACGTCCTGACTTTC. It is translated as CASSVSSGANVLTF.

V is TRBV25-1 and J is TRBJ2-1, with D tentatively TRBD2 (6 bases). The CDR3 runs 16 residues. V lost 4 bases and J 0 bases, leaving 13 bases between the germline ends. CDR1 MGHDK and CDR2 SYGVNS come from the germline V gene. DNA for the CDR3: TGTGCCAGCAGTGGGCGGGGCCCTAGCTCCTACAATGAGCAGTTCTTC. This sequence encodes CASSGRGPSSYNEQFF.